This TCR beta chain appears in the sequencing data of a study of T cell responses to AZD1222 COVID-19 vaccine. As concerns this clone: The antigen is not known.

General study points: Only five to seven individuals given AZD1222 were seropositive at baseline. Regions 160-218 and 743-854 dominated among vaccine-associated CD4 TCRs spanning spike.

Germline V gives CDR1 MNHEY, CDR2 SVGAGI. Deletions cut 4 bases from V and 4 bases from J, with 14 bases between. The CDR3 loop spans 15 amino acids. Data came from immunoSEQ multiplex PCR; TCRdb stores just in-frame clones and leaves some out. Of more than 85,000 clones detected, 85% to 95% appear once; the ten largest clones hold around 2.8%. The sample was peripheral blood, taken 28 days after the second AZD1222 dose. V is TRBV6-5 and J is TRBJ1-3, with a possible D match to TRBD1 (5 bases). The sequence was obtained from an adult who received the AZD1222 COVID-19 vaccine. CDR3 in amino acids: CASSLRGGPGNTIYF. In DNA, the CDR3 is TGTGCCAGCAGTTTGAGGGGAGGGCCAGGAAACACCATATATTTT.